A single sample gave rise to the 29 T cell receptor beta chains below, sequenced in a study of metastatic and nonmetastatic thyroid tumors. Patients had received no treatment of any kind before thyroid surgery. MiXCR reprocessed the PCR reads for TCRdb. The sample lists 25,000 to 35,000 clones, about 25% occurring once. Sequencing was carried out using blood. These TCRs come from a female donor with papillary thyroid cancer or a benign thyroid nodule (not recorded which). Some clones in this sample may be carry-over from other donors' samples.

This clone was counted many times. Given a much more abundant clone one base away, this may be a read error. This chain connects TRBV7-2 to TRBJ2-5; D is perhaps TRBD1 (6 bases). CDR3 length: 14 amino acids. V was pared by 0 bases and J by 5 bases, with 10 bases between. CDR1 and CDR2 from the germline V gene are SGHTA and FQGNSA. The DNA of the CDR3 is TGTGCCAGCAGCTTAGCTCCAGGGGTGGAGACCCAGTACTTC. This gives the protein CASSLAPGVETQYF.

In this sample, this clone turned up a few times. The rearrangement joins TRBV2 to TRBJ2-3, with 8 nucleotides matching TRBD1. There are 15 residues in the CDR3. Germline loops: CDR1 SNHLY, CDR2 FYNNEI. Unmatched junction bases numbered 9, after V lost 8 bases and J lost 2 bases. CDR3 nucleotide sequence: TGTGCCAGCCTACAACAGGGGGTAACCACAGATACGCAGTATTTT. Its translation is CASLQQGVTTDTQYF.

This clone was detected a few times. CDR3 DNA sequence: TGTGCCAGCAGTAGTTCTAGAACCAGCTCCTACAATGAGCAGTTCTTC. This gives the protein CASSSSRTSSYNEQFF. The chain has TRBV27 and TRBJ2-1; D gene ambiguous. From germline, CDR1 is MNHEY and CDR2 SMNVEV (reference sequence). V gave up 5 bases and J gave up 0 bases, with 14 bases separating them. CDR3 length equals 16 residues.

On this clone itself: A read error may produce the germline difference seen at one junction end. J is TRBJ2-7 and V is TRBV7-9; D remains ambiguous. Germline CDR1 reads SEHNR; CDR2 reads FQNEAQ (reference sequence). The CDR3 is made up of 13 amino acids. The CDR3 region is CARSSHVSYEQYF. As DNA, the CDR3 is TGTGCCAGAAGCTCACATGTCTCCTACGAGCAGTACTTC.

The chain links TRBV19 to TRBJ1-5; TRBD1 might be the D (5 bases). Germline V lookup: CDR1 LNHDA, CDR2 SQIVND (reference sequence). This CDR3 comprises 10 residues. Trimming shortened V by 11 bases and J by 7 bases, and 9 bases separated the two germline ends. The CDR3 DNA is TGTGCCGGGGGGGGACAGCCCCAGCATTTT. The encoded protein is CAGGGQPQHF.

This clone was detected ten times or more. The chain joins TRBV30 to TRBJ2-7, with TRBD2 as a possible D gene (6 bases). V shed 0 bases and J shed 6 bases, with 18 bases lying between them. The CDR3 spans 15 residues. CDR1 and CDR2 from the germline V gene are GTSNPN and SVGIG (reference sequence). DNA for the CDR3: TGTGCCTGGAGTGTAGGCGGGGTGAGGAGGATCGAGCAGTACTTC. This translates into CAWSVGGVRRIEQYF.

Points on this clone: Sequence at one end of the junction differs from germline and may be a read error. The V call is TRBV19, the J call TRBJ2-2, with 11 bases fitting TRBD2. CDR3 length: 15 residues. Germline V gene data show CDR1 as LNHDA and CDR2 as SQIVND (reference sequence). CDR3 sequence: CAGALAGEGTGDLFF. The DNA for the CDR3 is TGTGCCGGTGCACTAGCGGGAGAGGGAACCGGGGACCTGTTTTTT.

The sample holds one count of this clone. Since the CDR3 does not end with the conserved phenylalanine or tryptophan, this likely comes from a read error. No DNA is shown, since the ends of the CDR3 on it are uncertain; the CDR3 is the one TCRdb lists. This chain uses TRBV2 with TRBJ2-6; the table's D call of TRBD1 was not tested on the DNA. The CDR3 numbers 9 amino acids, ends counted. The germline gives CDR1 SNHLY, CDR2 FYNNEI. The CDR3 loop is CVSHSQRQT.

This clone is medium-sized within its sample. The rearrangement uses TRBV6-1 and TRBJ2-1, with 7 bases fitting TRBD2. With 2 bases clipped from V and 2 bases from J, the junction kept 6 bases outside the gene matches. CDR1 and CDR2 (germline): MNHNS, SASEGT. The CDR3 length is 16 residues. CDR3 region: CASSERGGSAYNEQFF. As DNA, the CDR3 is TGTGCCAGCAGTGAAAGGGGCGGGAGCGCCTACAATGAGCAGTTCTTC.

As concerns this clone: Other nucleotide sequences from this sample produce the same CDR3. The chain recombines TRBV30 with TRBJ2-7; 7 bases match TRBD2. The J segment lost 4 bases and the V segment lost 5 bases, leaving 11 bases of the junction unmatched. This CDR3 spans 14 amino acids. Germline V gene data show CDR1 as GTSNPN and CDR2 as SVGIG (reference sequence). CDR3 nucleotide sequence: TGTGCCTGGGAGGGGCGAGCGGGACGATACGAGCAGTACTTC. It translates to CAWEGRAGRYEQYF.

This clone was detected ten times or more. The same CDR3 can be traced to other DNA sequences in this sample. The chain joins TRBV12-3 or TRBV12-4 to TRBJ2-6; the D is unclear. The CDR3 length is 17 residues. V lost 7 bases and J 0 bases, leaving 16 bases between the germline ends. The CDR3 nucleotides read TGTGCCAGCATCAACTTCGGACGGACCTCTGGGGCCAACGTCCTGACTTTC. The encoded protein is CASINFGRTSGANVLTF.

This chain joins TRBV11-3 and TRBJ2-7; D unresolved. This CDR3 is built from 12 residues. Germline CDR1 is SGHNT and CDR2 is YENEEA. V shed 5 bases and J shed 4 bases, with 9 bases lying between them. The CDR3 region is CASSPASYEQYF. The CDR3 DNA sequence: TGTGCCAGCAGCCCAGCGTCTTACGAGCAGTACTTC.

This clone is medium-sized (0.01 to 0.1%). V is TRBV6-1 and J is TRBJ1-3; D is uncertain. V lost 5 bases to trimming and J lost 0 bases, with 14 bases between them. Looked up from germline, CDR1 is MNHNS and CDR2 is SASEGT. This CDR3 is built from 16 residues. The CDR3 spells CASSSFREASGNTIYF. The DNA for the CDR3 is TGTGCCAGCAGTTCCTTCCGGGAGGCCTCTGGAAACACCATATATTTT.

There are many counts of this clone. V gene TRBV9 combines with J gene TRBJ1-4, with 8 bases lining up with TRBD1. Losses at the gene ends were 4 bases for V and 7 bases for J; bases not matched to a gene: 6. The CDR3 spans 14 residues. The V gene's germline CDR1 is SGDLS and CDR2 YYNGEE. The CDR3 loop reads CASSFGQGGEKLFF. The CDR3 region has the DNA TGTGCCAGCAGCTTTGGACAGGGTGGTGAAAAACTGTTTTTT.

This clone ranks as medium-sized. The chain has TRBV28 and TRBJ2-7; D may be TRBD1 (5 bases). Trimming removed 4 bases from V and 6 bases from J, with 13 bases in between. The germline CDR1 and CDR2 sequences are MDHEN and SYDVKM. The CDR3 totals 13 residues. The DNA of the CDR3 is TGTGCCAGCAGTTCACAGGATTTTTCCGAGCAGTACTTC. It yields the protein CASSSQDFSEQYF.

The gene calls are TRBV11-2 and TRBJ1-4, with TRBD1 identical over 8 bases. The germline V gene encodes CDR1 SGHAT and CDR2 FQNNGV. V lost 5 bases and J lost 5; bases outside the gene matches: 4. The CDR3 sequence is 14 residues long. In DNA, the CDR3 is TGTGCCAGCAGCAACAGGGGGTCCAATGAAAAACTGTTTTTT. This encodes CASSNRGSNEKLFF. Full variable domain (remainder filled in from reference TRBV11-2 and TRBJ1-4): EAGVAQSPRYKIIEKRQSVAFWCNPISGHATLYWYQQILGQGPKLLIQFQNNGVVDDSQLPKDRFSAERLKGVDSTLKIQPAKLEDSAVYLCASSNRGSNEKLFFGSGTQLSVL.

The chain employs TRBV18 and TRBJ2-7, with D tentatively TRBD2 (5 bases). CDR1 is KGHSH and CDR2 is LQKENI in the germline V gene. The ends were cut back, 11 bases at V and 0 bases at J, with 17 bases in the middle. This CDR3 is built from 14 residues. CDR3 loop: CAAACSASSYEQYF. As DNA, the CDR3 is TGTGCCGCCGCCTGTAGCGCGAGCTCCTACGAGCAGTACTTC.

In this sample, this clone is medium-sized. The gene calls are TRBV20-1 and TRBJ2-7, with 7 bases aligning to TRBD2. The CDR3 has 14 residues. V lost 3 bases, J lost 0 bases, and 5 bases stayed unmatched. The germline gives CDR1 DFQATT, CDR2 SNEGSKA (reference sequence). CDR3 protein: CSASRSGDSYEQYF. The CDR3 DNA reads as TGCAGTGCTAGTCGGAGCGGGGACTCCTACGAGCAGTACTTC.

This clone was detected ten times or more. This chain links TRBV6-1 with TRBJ1-5; 8 bases align to TRBD1. The V gene end was trimmed by 7 bases and the J gene end by 7 bases; junction bases not matched to a gene: 15. The CDR3 is 16 residues long. CDR1 is MNHNS, CDR2 SASEGT, per germline. The CDR3 sequence: CASMGTGGRDGQPQHF. CDR3 DNA sequence: TGTGCCAGCATGGGAACAGGGGGGCGCGATGGACAGCCCCAGCATTTT.

By share, this clone counts as medium-sized. The V and J genes are TRBV6-5 and TRBJ2-7, with a weak D call TRBD2 (6 bases). The germline V and J ends were trimmed by 0 bases and 3 bases, with 12 bases remaining between them. The germline gives CDR1 MNHEY, CDR2 SVGAGI. The CDR3 runs to 15 residues. CDR3 sequence: CASSYSLAEDYEQYF. The CDR3 region has the DNA TGTGCCAGCAGTTACTCCTTAGCGGAAGACTACGAGCAGTACTTC.

The chain carries TRBV20-1 and TRBJ2-7; D remains unclear. V lost 1 base to trimming and J lost 5 bases, with 9 bases between them. The CDR3 is made up of 12 amino acids. Germline CDR1 reads DFQATT; CDR2 reads SNEGSKA (reference sequence). CDR3 nucleotides: TGCAGTGCTAGAGTGTCCTATAACGAGCAGTACTTC. This codes for CSARVSYNEQYF.

Comment on this clone: The same CDR3 arises from other DNA sequences in this sample as well. The rearrangement joins TRBV6-1 to TRBJ2-5, with 8 bases fitting TRBD2. Germline values: CDR1 MNHNS, CDR2 SASEGT. The CDR3 is 15 residues long. J lost 1 base, V lost 6 bases, and 7 bases had no gene match. The CDR3 protein is CASSSKTSAQETQYF. The CDR3 DNA reads TGTGCCAGCAGCTCTAAGACTAGCGCCCAAGAGACCCAGTACTTC.

Concerning this clone itself: A read error may be the cause here, since a much bigger clone is one base away. The genes are TRBV29-1 and TRBJ2-1; D possibly corresponds to TRBD2 (6 bases). This CDR3 has 13 residues. Germline CDR1 reads SQVTM; CDR2 reads ANQGSEA. Between the trimmed V and J ends, which lost 3 bases and 4 bases, there was a span of 10 bases. In DNA form, the CDR3 reads TGCAGCGTTGACTCTAGCGCTTACAATGAGCAGTTCTTC. Residues: CSVDSSAYNEQFF.

The chain carries TRBV30 and TRBJ1-2; no firm D call. The CDR3 covers 14 residues. Trimming removed 0 bases from V and 5 bases from J, with 13 bases in between. The germline CDR1 and CDR2 sequences are GTSNPN and SVGIG (reference sequence). This CDR3 reads CAWSVSGVFYGYTF. Here the CDR3 DNA reads TGTGCCTGGAGTGTATCCGGGGTCTTTTATGGCTACACCTTC.

This clone was counted many times. Additional DNA sequences in this sample encode the identical CDR3. This chain links TRBV20-1 with TRBJ2-1, with D hard to call. V was clipped by 5 bases and J by 8 bases, with 10 bases between them. The CDR3 spans 11 residues. Germline V gene lookup returns CDR1 DFQATT and CDR2 SNEGSKA (reference sequence). The CDR3 region has the DNA TGCAGTGCTGGATTTGGGCATGAGCAGTTCTTC. Its protein is CSAGFGHEQFF.

Turning to this clone: The junction differs from germline at one of its ends, possibly a read error. The rearrangement joins TRBV18 to TRBJ2-4, with TRBD1 matching 7 bases. The CDR3 contains 17 residues. Germline V gene data show CDR1 as KGHSH and CDR2 as LQKENI. CDR3 residues: CACSSQVGQLTKNIQYF. Here the CDR3 DNA reads TGTGCCTGCTCTTCACAGGTGGGACAGCTAACCAAAAACATTCAGTACTTC.

This clone has at least ten counts. The J gene is TRBJ1-1, the V gene TRBV7-9; D is uncertain. V was clipped by 8 bases and J by 4 bases, with 11 bases between them. This CDR3 comprises 12 residues. Germline V gene sequence: CDR1 SEHNR, CDR2 FQNEAQ (reference sequence). This chain's CDR3 is CASHTLGTEAFF. The CDR3 DNA is TGTGCCAGCCACACATTGGGCACTGAAGCTTTCTTT. The full variable domain, rest sourced from reference TRBV7-9 and TRBJ1-1, is DTGVSQNPRHKITKRGQNVTFRCDPISEHNRLYWYRQTLGQGPEFLTYFQNEAQLEKSRLLSDRFSAERPKGSFSTLEIQRTEQGDSAMYLCASHTLGTEAFFGQGTRLTVV.

This clone was counted ten times or more. The chain uses TRBV19 and TRBJ1-5, with D maybe TRBD1 (5 bases). Germline V CDR1 and CDR2: LNHDA, SQIVND (reference sequence). V was shortened by 3 bases and J by 4 bases, with 13 bases between the two germline ends. This CDR3 spans 15 amino acids. The CDR3: CASSMSQQANQPQHF. The CDR3 DNA follows: TGTGCCAGTAGTATGTCCCAACAGGCGAATCAGCCCCAGCATTTT.

This clone was detected many times. The rearrangement uses TRBV28 and TRBJ1-5, with D maybe TRBD1 (5 bases). Trimming stripped 6 bases from V and 6 bases from J, with 9 bases between. CDR3 size: 12 residues. The germline CDR1 and CDR2 sequences are MDHEN and SYDVKM. Here the CDR3 reads CASRVRGQPQHF. The CDR3 DNA follows: TGTGCCAGCAGGGTAAGGGGTCAGCCCCAGCATTTT.